Listed here is a single TCR beta chain. Trimming left V 5 bases short and J 0 bases short, with 29 bases between. CDR3 length: 21 amino acids. CDR1 and CDR2 from the germline V gene are MNHNY and SVGAGI (reference sequence). TCRdb used MiXCR to reprocess the RT-PCR reads, holding one entry per CDR3 protein. This sample has about 700,000 distinct CDR3 sequences, with 13% to 15% found just once. Sequencing was done on a sample of memory CD4+ T cells from blood. The chain recombines TRBV6-6 with TRBJ2-1; D possibly matches TRBD1 or TRBD2 (7 bases each). The TCR sequence derives from a female donor in good health, serving as a healthy control. This chain's CDR3 is CASSDQTGSSGKGSSYNEQFF. CDR3 sequence (DNA): TGTGCCAGCAGTGACCAGACAGGGTCTAGCGGCAAGGGGAGCTCCTACAATGAGCAGTTCTTC.